The source of this TCR beta chain is a study of blood T cell repertoires in COVID-19. Study summary: Donors in the United States, Italy and Spain gave samples during acute or convalescent COVID-19. The analysed material was cDNA or gDNA that came from T cells, B-cell-depleted T cells, or PBMCs.

The CDR3 covers 13 residues. Germline V gene data show CDR1 as MNHEY and CDR2 as SVGAGI. V lost 7 bases and J lost 8; bases outside the gene matches: 6. Methods used by the authors: Counts of nucleated cells, estimated from reference gene primer amplification, were obtained. Generated by immunoSEQ multiplex PCR, the TCRdb table keeps only in-frame clones and is missing some. V, J and clone size are taken as reported in that table, and D and trimming were inferred from the DNA itself. The sample holds some 250,000 clones, 81% seen once. V gene TRBV6-5 combines with J gene TRBJ2-1; TRBD2 matches 9 bases. The origin of this receptor is a woman between 55 and 75 years old with active or convalescent COVID-19. Sequencing was performed on peripheral blood. The CDR3 here is CASTAGGPDEQFF. DNA for the CDR3: TGTGCCAGCACAGCGGGGGGCCCGGATGAGCAGTTCTTC.